These T cell receptor beta chains were read from a single sample in a study of T cell responses to AZD1222 COVID-19 vaccine. Repertoires were generated with immunoSEQ multiplex PCR, while TCRdb's copy carries only in-frame clones and drops some. Found here are approximately 100,000 clones, roughly 92% of them singletons; the top ten hold 5%. The sequencing here drew on peripheral blood, taken on day 0 of AZD1222 vaccination. These receptors all stem from an adult in good health. Each CDR3 is given with its conserved first and last residue. A D gene is named only where the DNA matches it firmly.

D gene	J gene	V gene	CDR3 protein	CDR3 DNA
NA	TRBJ2-6	TRBV7-2	CASSSRTGVRFGANVLTF	TGTGCCAGCAGCTCCAGGACCGGTGTTCGCTTTGGGGCCAACGTCCTGACTTTC
TRBD1	TRBJ1-3	TRBV27	CASKPRTGESSGNTIYF	TGTGCCAGCAAACCACGGACAGGGGAAAGCTCTGGAAACACCATATATTTT
TRBD1	TRBJ1-4	TRBV3-1/TRBV3-2	CASSQLRGTGVKLEEKLFF	TGTGCCAGCAGCCAACTTCGGGGGACAGGGGTAAAATTGGAGGAAAAACTGTTTTTT
NA	TRBJ1-3	TRBV7-8	CASSLGEAIYF	TGTGCCAGCAGCCTGGGGGAGGCCATATATTTT
NA	TRBJ2-3	TRBV7-9	CASSLVSSVDTQYF	TGTGCCAGCAGCTTAGTATCCAGCGTAGATACGCAGTATTTT
NA	TRBJ2-3	TRBV28	CASSSYGGMLRDTQYF	TGTGCCAGCAGTTCCTATGGTGGGATGTTACGAGATACGCAGTATTTT
TRBD2	TRBJ2-7	TRBV19	CASSPGASGRPHEQYF	TGTGCCAGTAGCCCGGGGGCTAGCGGGAGACCCCACGAGCAGTACTTC
TRBD1	TRBJ2-7	TRBV11-2	CASSHGTVSYEQYF	TGTGCCAGCAGCCACGGGACAGTCTCCTACGAGCAGTACTTC
NA	TRBJ2-5	TRBV24-1	CATSVAGTETQYF	TGTGCCACCAGTGTCGCAGGGACAGAGACCCAGTACTTC
TRBD2	TRBJ2-1	TRBV11-3	CASSPSGGSNEQFF	TGTGCCAGCAGCCCCTCGGGAGGCAGCAATGAGCAGTTCTTC
NA	TRBJ2-3	TRBV29-1	CSVDGTDNTDTQYF	TGCAGCGTTGACGGGACGGATAACACAGATACGCAGTATTTT
TRBD1	TRBJ2-7	TRBV18	CASSPETGGRNEQYF	TGTGCCAGCTCACCAGAGACAGGGGGCAGGAACGAGCAGTACTTC
NA	TRBJ2-2	TRBV9	CASGRGAGELFF	TGTGCCAGCGGACGCGGGGCCGGGGAGCTGTTTTTT
NA	TRBJ2-3	TRBV10-1	CASSAFSTDTQYF	TGCGCCAGCAGTGCGTTTAGCACAGATACGCAGTATTTT
TRBD1	TRBJ1-2	TRBV7-2	CASRSRDRGDYGYTF	TGTGCCAGCAGAAGCCGGGACAGGGGGGACTATGGCTACACCTTC
TRBD1	TRBJ1-2	TRBV2	CASSEARTGVTGYTF	TGTGCCAGCAGTGAAGCGAGGACAGGGGTTACGGGCTACACCTTC
NA	TRBJ2-5	TRBV18	CASSPTAVQTQYF	TGTGCCAGCTCACCGACTGCGGTACAGACCCAGTACTTC
NA	TRBJ2-7	TRBV7-9	CASSPSVAGHSYEQYF	TGTGCCAGCAGTCCCTCGGTGGCAGGGCACTCCTACGAGCAGTACTTC